Listed here are 13 T cell receptor beta chains from one sample, sequenced in a study of blood T cell repertoires in COVID-19. Clones were sequenced by immunoSEQ multiplex PCR, and TCRdb holds only the in-frame ones, with some missing. The data hold some 300,000 clones, with roughly nine tenths observed a single time. The sample was PBMCs or T cells enriched from blood (not recorded which). These receptors all come from a woman in her twenties or thirties who had been exposed to COVID-19.

This clone was recorded once. The chain has TRBV4-2 and TRBJ1-2; D unresolved. The CDR3 has 14 amino acids. The V end lost 0 bases, the J end lost 8 bases, and 13 bases lay between the germline ends. In germline, CDR1 is LGHNA, CDR2 YNFKEQ. This CDR3 reads CASSQDIAPGGYTF. As DNA, the CDR3 is TGTGCCAGCAGCCAAGATATCGCACCCGGGGGCTACACCTTC.

The rearrangement links TRBV23-1 to TRBJ2-5, with D maybe TRBD2 (5 bases). TRBV23-1 is designated an ORF whose function remains uncertain. The CDR3 totals 14 residues. The V end was cut by 3 bases, the J end by 0 bases, with 8 bases between. The CDR3 loop reads CASSQQRYQETQYF. In DNA form, the CDR3 reads TGCGCCAGCAGTCAGCAGCGGTACCAAGAGACCCAGTACTTC.

This chain connects TRBV5-1 to TRBJ1-1, with D possibly matching TRBD1 (5 bases). This CDR3 is 15 amino acids long. The V end lost 0 bases, the J end lost 4 bases, and 13 bases lay between the germline ends. Germline CDR1 SGHRS, CDR2 YFSETQ. In DNA, the CDR3 is TGCGCCAGCAGCTTGGGTCGTTCAGGGCTCACTGAAGCTTTCTTT. Amino acids: CASSLGRSGLTEAFF. Using reference TRBV5-1 and TRBJ1-1 for the parts outside the CDR3, the full variable domain is KAGVTQTPRYLIKTRGQQVTLSCSPISGHRSVSWYQQTPGQGLQFLFEYFSETQRNKGNFPGRFSGRQFSNSRSEMNVSTLELGDSALYLCASSLGRSGLTEAFFGQGTRLTVV.

With regard to this clone: Other DNA sequences in the same sample also yield this CDR3. The CDR3, as DNA: TGTGCCAGCAGCCTCGGACAGAACTATGGCTACACCTTC. As protein: CASSLGQNYGYTF. The chain recombines TRBV12-3 or TRBV12-4 with TRBJ1-2, with D possibly matching TRBD1 (6 bases). This CDR3 has 13 residues. V lost 6 bases and J 2 bases, leaving 10 bases between the germline ends.

The chain links TRBV4-1 to TRBJ2-5; D may be TRBD2 (7 bases). Germline V CDR1 and CDR2: MGHRA, YSYEKL. The CDR3 is 15 amino acids. V lost 4 bases, J lost 5 bases, and 17 bases lay in between. CDR3 protein: CASSPGWGGAETQYF. The DNA for the CDR3 is TGCGCCAGCAGCCCGGGCTGGGGGGGGGCGGAGACCCAGTACTTC.

The CDR3 DNA follows: TGTGCCACTACCAATTCCTACGAGCAGTACTTC. Its translation: CATTNSYEQYF. The rearrangement links TRBV10-3 to TRBJ2-7, with D hard to call. CDR3 length: 11 residues. Germline V gene lookup returns CDR1 ENHRY and CDR2 SYGVKD. V lost 10 bases and J lost 1, with 8 bases in between.

The V and J genes are TRBV30 and TRBJ2-3; D gene unclear. Between the trimmed V and J ends, which lost 2 bases and 4 bases, there was a span of 10 bases. This CDR3 is built from 13 residues. CDR1 GTSNPN and CDR2 SVGIG come from the germline V gene (reference sequence). CDR3 nucleotide sequence: TGTGCCTGGAGTTCCTCGGGTGCAGATACGCAGTATTTT. Protein product: CAWSSSGADTQYF.

This clone occurred a few times. The chain carries TRBV19 and TRBJ1-5; D remains unclear. This CDR3 is 13 amino acids long. The ends were cut back, 6 bases at V and 5 bases at J, with 11 bases in the middle. Germline values: CDR1 LNHDA, CDR2 SQIVND (reference sequence). The CDR3 spells CASRWALDQPQHF. For the CDR3, the DNA is TGTGCCAGTAGATGGGCACTTGATCAGCCCCAGCATTTT.

This chain uses TRBV13 with TRBJ1-6; D is uncertain. V gave up 0 bases and J gave up 7 bases, with 13 bases separating them. Per the germline V gene, CDR1 is PRHDT and CDR2 is FYEKMQ (reference sequence). There are 16 residues in the CDR3. CDR3: CASSLGRLSGNSPLHF. In nucleotides, the CDR3 is TGTGCCAGCAGCTTAGGGAGACTATCTGGGAATTCACCCCTCCACTTT.

The gene calls are TRBV18 and TRBJ1-5; 7 bases line up with TRBD1. The CDR3 extends over 16 amino acids. V lost 3 bases, J lost 6 bases, and 11 bases stayed unmatched. Germline V CDR1 and CDR2: KGHSH, LQKENI. The CDR3 is CASSPGQGGSGQPQHF. The DNA of the CDR3 is TGTGCCAGCTCACCGGGGCAGGGGGGTTCGGGTCAGCCCCAGCATTTT. Using reference TRBV18 and TRBJ1-5 for the parts outside the CDR3, the full variable domain is NAGVMQNPRHLVRRRGQEARLRCSPMKGHSHVYWYRQLPEEGLKFMVYLQKENIIDESGMPKERFSAEFPKEGPSILRIQQVVRGDSAAYFCASSPGQGGSGQPQHFGDGTRLSIL.

This clone was counted between two and nine times. The genes are TRBV6-2 or TRBV6-3 and TRBJ2-7; D uncertain. The germline V gene has CDR1 MNHEY and CDR2 SVGEGT. This CDR3 spans 13 amino acids. Trimming removed 6 bases at V and 5 bases at J, with 14 bases between. CDR3 in DNA: TGTGCCAGCAGCTCCCCAGATGTTGACGAGCAGTACTTC. Its protein product is CASSSPDVDEQYF.

V and J are TRBV28 and TRBJ2-3; 10 bases match TRBD1. Trimming at V came to 5 bases and at J to 4 bases, leaving 9 bases not matched to a gene. Germline V gives CDR1 MDHEN, CDR2 SYDVKM. CDR3 length: 16 residues. CDR3 residues: CASSRLWTGGADTQYF. CDR3 nucleotide sequence: TGTGCCAGCAGTCGCCTCTGGACAGGGGGAGCAGATACGCAGTATTTT. The entire variable domain, with the rest obtained from reference TRBV28 and TRBJ2-3, is as follows: DVKVTQSSRYLVKRTGEKVFLECVQDMDHENMFWYRQDPGLGLRLIYFSYDVKMKEKGDIPEGYSVSREKKERFSLILESASTNQTSMYLCASSRLWTGGADTQYFGPGTRLTVL.

The CDR3 region is CASRFSGGVYNEQFF. The CDR3 bases are TGTGCCAGCAGGTTCAGCGGGGGGGTCTACAATGAGCAGTTCTTC. The chain carries TRBV27 and TRBJ2-1, with 10 bases aligning to TRBD2. V shed 6 bases, J shed 3 bases, and the junction held 5 bases outside the gene matches. The CDR3 contains 15 residues. CDR1 is MNHEY and CDR2 is SMNVEV in the germline V gene (reference sequence).